This T cell receptor beta chain was documented in a study of blood T cell repertoires in COVID-19. On the study more broadly: The cDNA or gDNA used as material had been derived from T cells, B-cell-depleted T cells, or PBMCs.

Authors' processing steps: Reference gene primer amplification gave nucleated cell count estimates. The method was immunoSEQ multiplex PCR; TCRdb's version includes in-frame clones alone and lacks a portion of them. V, J and clone size were drawn from that table, and D and trimming were deduced from the DNA. Among more than 15,000 clones listed, about 89% were seen once. The clonotype comes from a woman between 55 and 75 years old with active COVID-19. The specimen sequenced was peripheral blood.

The CDR3 spells CASTPGQTSNQPQHF. The CDR3 coding sequence is TGTGCCAGCACTCCGGGACAGACTAGCAATCAGCCCCAGCATTTT. The chain uses TRBV2 and TRBJ1-5; 7 nucleotides agree with TRBD1. CDR3 length: 15 amino acids. Germline assignment: CDR1 SNHLY and CDR2 FYNNEI. V shed 7 bases, J shed 0 bases, and the junction held 6 bases outside the gene matches.